This TCR beta chain was retrieved from a study of T cell responses to AZD1222 COVID-19 vaccine. Study-level results: The study sampled repertoires only after the peak T cell response.

Method: immunoSEQ multiplex PCR; TCRdb's copy keeps in-frame clones and lacks some. The repertoire holds more than 120,000 clones, with roughly 90% as singletons. About this clone itself: Its antigen is unknown.

Combined were second doses at about 4 or about 12 weeks. This clonotype originated in an adult who received the AZD1222 COVID-19 vaccine. The sequences come from peripheral blood, collected 28 days after the second AZD1222 dose.

CDR3 sequence (DNA): TGTGCCAGCAGCTTAGGGGGACAGGGGGCAGGCGAGCAGTACTTC. Its protein is CASSLGGQGAGEQYF. V and J are TRBV7-2 and TRBJ2-7; TRBD1 agrees at 12 bases. Germline V CDR1 and CDR2: SGHTA, FQGNSA. The ends lost 1 base at V and 6 bases at J; junction bases unmatched: 4. The CDR3 runs to 15 residues.